This T cell receptor (beta chain) was captured in a study of T cell responses to AZD1222 COVID-19 vaccine. Note on this clone: Its specificity is not known.

The protocol was immunoSEQ multiplex PCR, while the TCRdb copy is restricted to in-frame clones and leaves out a portion. Of about 97,000 clones in the sample, roughly 89% were seen once. Study-level findings and limits: Donors in the cohort were predominantly white British and more often female, and clonal diversity was possibly underestimated.

This specimen consisted of peripheral blood, obtained on day 0 of AZD1222 vaccination. The clonotype was recovered from an adult in good health.

This CDR3 reads CASSPLLLAGEETQYF. CDR3 DNA: TGTGCCAGCTCACCACTTCTCCTAGCGGGGGAAGAGACCCAGTACTTC. V and J are TRBV18 and TRBJ2-5; 10 positions match TRBD2. The CDR3 is 16 residues long. The J segment lost 3 bases and the V segment lost 1 base, leaving 5 bases of the junction unmatched. From germline, CDR1 is KGHSH and CDR2 LQKENI.